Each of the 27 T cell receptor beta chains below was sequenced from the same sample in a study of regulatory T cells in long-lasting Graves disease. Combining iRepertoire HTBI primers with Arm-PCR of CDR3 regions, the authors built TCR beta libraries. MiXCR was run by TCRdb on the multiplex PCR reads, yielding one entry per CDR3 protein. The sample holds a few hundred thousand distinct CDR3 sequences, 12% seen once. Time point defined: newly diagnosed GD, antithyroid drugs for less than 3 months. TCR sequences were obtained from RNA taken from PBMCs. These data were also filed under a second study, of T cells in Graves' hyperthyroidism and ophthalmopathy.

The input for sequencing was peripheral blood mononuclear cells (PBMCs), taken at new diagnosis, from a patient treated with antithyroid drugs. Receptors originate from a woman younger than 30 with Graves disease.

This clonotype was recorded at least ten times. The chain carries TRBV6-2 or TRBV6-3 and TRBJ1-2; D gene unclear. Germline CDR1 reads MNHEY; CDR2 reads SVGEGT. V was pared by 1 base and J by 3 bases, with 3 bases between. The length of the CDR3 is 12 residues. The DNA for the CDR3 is TGTGCCAGCAGTTACTTGGACTATGGCTACACCTTC. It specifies CASSYLDYGYTF.

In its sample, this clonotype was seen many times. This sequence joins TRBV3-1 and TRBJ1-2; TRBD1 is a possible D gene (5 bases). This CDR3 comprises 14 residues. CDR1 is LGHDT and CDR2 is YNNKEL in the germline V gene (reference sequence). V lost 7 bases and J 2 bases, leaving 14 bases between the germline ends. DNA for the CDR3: TGTGCCAGCAACCCCGGGACGGGAAACTATGGCTACACCTTC. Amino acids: CASNPGTGNYGYTF.

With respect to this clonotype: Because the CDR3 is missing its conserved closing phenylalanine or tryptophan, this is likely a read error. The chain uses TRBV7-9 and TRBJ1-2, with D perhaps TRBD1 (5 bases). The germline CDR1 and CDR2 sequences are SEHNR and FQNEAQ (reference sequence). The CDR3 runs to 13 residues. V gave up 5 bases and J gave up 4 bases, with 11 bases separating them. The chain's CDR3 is CASSHEGLYGYTL. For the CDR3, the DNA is TGTGCCAGCAGCCACGAGGGACTCTATGGCTACACCCTC.

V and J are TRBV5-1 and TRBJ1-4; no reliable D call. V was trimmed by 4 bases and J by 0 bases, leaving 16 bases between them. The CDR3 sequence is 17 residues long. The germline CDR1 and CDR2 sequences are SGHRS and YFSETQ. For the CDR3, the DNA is TGCGCCAGCAGCCCCCAGAGAAAACCTGCAACTAATGAAAAACTGTTTTTT. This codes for CASSPQRKPATNEKLFF.

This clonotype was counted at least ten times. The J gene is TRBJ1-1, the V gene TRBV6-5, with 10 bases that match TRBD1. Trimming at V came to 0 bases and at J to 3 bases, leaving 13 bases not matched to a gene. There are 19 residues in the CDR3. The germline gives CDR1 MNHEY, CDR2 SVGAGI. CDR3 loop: CASSYSRQGARFEDTEAFF. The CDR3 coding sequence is TGTGCCAGCAGTTACTCCAGACAGGGGGCAAGATTTGAGGACACTGAAGCTTTCTTT.

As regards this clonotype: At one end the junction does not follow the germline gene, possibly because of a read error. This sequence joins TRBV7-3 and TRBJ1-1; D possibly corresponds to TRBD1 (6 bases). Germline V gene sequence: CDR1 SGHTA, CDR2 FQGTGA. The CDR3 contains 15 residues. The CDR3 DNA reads TGTGCCAGCAGCCTAACTGTGGACAGTAGGACTGAAGCTTTCTTT. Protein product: CASSLTVDSRTEAFF.

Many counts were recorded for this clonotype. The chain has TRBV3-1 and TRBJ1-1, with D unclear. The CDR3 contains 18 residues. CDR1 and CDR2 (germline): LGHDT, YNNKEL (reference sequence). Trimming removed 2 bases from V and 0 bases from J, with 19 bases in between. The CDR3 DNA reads TGTGCCAGCAGCCAACCACCGGGAGAGCTTTTCATGAACACTGAAGCTTTCTTT. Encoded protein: CASSQPPGELFMNTEAFF.

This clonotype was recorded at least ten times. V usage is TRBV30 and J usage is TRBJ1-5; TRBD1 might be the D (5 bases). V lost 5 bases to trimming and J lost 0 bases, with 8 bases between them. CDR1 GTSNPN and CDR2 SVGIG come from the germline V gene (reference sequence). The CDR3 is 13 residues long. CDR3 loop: CAWDTGSNQPQHF. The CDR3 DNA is TGTGCCTGGGATACAGGTAGCAATCAGCCCCAGCATTTT.

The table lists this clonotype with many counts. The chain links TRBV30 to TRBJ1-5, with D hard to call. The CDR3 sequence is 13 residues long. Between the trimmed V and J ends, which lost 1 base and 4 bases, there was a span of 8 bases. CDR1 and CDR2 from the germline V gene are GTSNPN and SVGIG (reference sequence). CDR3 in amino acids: CAWSGDINQPQHF. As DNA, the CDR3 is TGTGCCTGGAGTGGTGACATAAATCAGCCCCAGCATTTT.

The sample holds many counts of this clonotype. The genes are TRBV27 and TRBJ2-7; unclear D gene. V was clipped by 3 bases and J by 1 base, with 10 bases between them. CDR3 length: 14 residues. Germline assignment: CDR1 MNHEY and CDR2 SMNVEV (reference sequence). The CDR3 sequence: CASSLSAVSYEQYV. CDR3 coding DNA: TGTGCCAGCAGTTTGTCAGCCGTTTCCTACGAGCAGTACGTC.

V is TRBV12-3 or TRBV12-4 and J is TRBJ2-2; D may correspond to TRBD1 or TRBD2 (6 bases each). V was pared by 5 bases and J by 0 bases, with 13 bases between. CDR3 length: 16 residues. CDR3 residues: CASSTRGLANTGELFF. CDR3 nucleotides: TGTGCCAGCAGTACCCGGGGGCTAGCGAACACCGGGGAGCTGTTTTTT.

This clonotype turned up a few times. The CDR3 bases are TGTGCCAGCAGCCAAGAGGGCAGGGAGAGTGAAAAACTGTTTTTT. Translation gives CASSQEGRESEKLFF. This sequence joins TRBV4-2 and TRBJ1-4; TRBD1 is a possible D gene (5 bases). The germline V gene encodes CDR1 LGHNA and CDR2 YNFKEQ. V shed 0 bases and J shed 7 bases, with 12 bases lying between them. The CDR3 runs 15 residues.

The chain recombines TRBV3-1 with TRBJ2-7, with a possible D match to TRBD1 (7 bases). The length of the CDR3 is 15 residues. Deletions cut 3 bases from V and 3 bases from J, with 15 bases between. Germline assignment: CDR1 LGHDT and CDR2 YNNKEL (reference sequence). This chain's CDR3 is CASSHGGTADYEQYF. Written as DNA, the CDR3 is TGTGCCAGCAGCCATGGCGGGACAGCAGACTACGAGCAGTACTTC.

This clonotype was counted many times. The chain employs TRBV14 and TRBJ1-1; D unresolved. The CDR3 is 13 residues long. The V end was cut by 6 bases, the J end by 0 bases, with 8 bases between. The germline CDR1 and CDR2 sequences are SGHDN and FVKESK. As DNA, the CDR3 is TGTGCCAGCAGACATCTCATGAACACTGAAGCTTTCTTT. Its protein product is CASRHLMNTEAFF.

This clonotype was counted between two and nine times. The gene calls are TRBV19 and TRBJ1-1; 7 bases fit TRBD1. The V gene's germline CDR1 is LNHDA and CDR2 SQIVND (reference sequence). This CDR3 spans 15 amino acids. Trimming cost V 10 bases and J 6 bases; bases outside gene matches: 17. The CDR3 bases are TGTGCCACTCGGTTTTTGAACAGGGGAACTTCTGAAGCTTTCTTT. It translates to CATRFLNRGTSEAFF.

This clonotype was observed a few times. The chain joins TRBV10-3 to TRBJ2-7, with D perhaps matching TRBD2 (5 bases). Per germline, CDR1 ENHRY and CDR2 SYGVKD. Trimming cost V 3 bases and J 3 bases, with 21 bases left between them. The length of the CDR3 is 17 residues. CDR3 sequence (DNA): TGTGCCATCAGTGAAGTAAAAGCGAGGGAGTTTAGCTACGAGCAGTACGTC. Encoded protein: CAISEVKAREFSYEQYV.

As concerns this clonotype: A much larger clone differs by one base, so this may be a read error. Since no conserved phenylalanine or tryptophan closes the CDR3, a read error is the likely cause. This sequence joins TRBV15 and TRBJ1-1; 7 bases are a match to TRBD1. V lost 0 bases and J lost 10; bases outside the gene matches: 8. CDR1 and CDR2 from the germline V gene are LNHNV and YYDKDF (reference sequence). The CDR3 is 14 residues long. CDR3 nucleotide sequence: TGTGCCACCAGCAGAGATAAGGGACAGAAGTTAGCTTTCCTT. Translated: CATSRDKGQKLAFL.

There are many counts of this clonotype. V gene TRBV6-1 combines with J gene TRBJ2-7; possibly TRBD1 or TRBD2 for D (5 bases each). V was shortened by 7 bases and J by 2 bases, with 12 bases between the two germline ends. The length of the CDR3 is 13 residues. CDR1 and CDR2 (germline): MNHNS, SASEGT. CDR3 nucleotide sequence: TGTGCCAGCATACGGGACGGAACCTACGAGCAGTACTTC. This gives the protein CASIRDGTYEQYF.

The CDR3 sequence is CASKNLGGNYGYTF. Here the CDR3 DNA reads TGTGCCAGCAAGAACCTCGGGGGGAACTATGGCTACACCTTC. The gene calls are TRBV5-4 and TRBJ1-2, with D possibly TRBD1 on 5 matching bases. The ends were cut back, 6 bases at V and 2 bases at J, with 14 bases in the middle. The germline V gene has CDR1 SGHNT and CDR2 YYREEE (reference sequence). CDR3 size: 14 residues.

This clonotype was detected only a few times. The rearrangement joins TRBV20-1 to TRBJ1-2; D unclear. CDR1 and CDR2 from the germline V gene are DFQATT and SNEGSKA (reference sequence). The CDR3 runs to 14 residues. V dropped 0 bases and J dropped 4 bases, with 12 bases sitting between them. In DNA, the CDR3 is TGCAGTGCTAGAGATCATATAGTTAGCTATGGCTACACCTTC. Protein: CSARDHIVSYGYTF.

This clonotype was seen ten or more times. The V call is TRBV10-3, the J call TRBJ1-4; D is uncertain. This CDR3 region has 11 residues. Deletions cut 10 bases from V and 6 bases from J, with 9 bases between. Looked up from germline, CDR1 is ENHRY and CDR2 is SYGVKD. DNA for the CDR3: TGTGCCACTAAACGGGATGAAAAACTGTTTTTT. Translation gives CATKRDEKLFF.

CDR3 region: CSGSGLAGTYNEQFF. In DNA form, the CDR3 reads TGCAGTGGCTCAGGACTAGCGGGAACCTACAATGAGCAGTTCTTC. The rearrangement uses TRBV20-1 and TRBJ2-1; TRBD2 matches at 12 bases. The CDR3 sequence is 15 residues long. CDR1 is DFQATT, CDR2 SNEGSKA, per germline (reference sequence). Losses at the gene ends were 7 bases for V and 2 bases for J; bases not matched to a gene: 6.

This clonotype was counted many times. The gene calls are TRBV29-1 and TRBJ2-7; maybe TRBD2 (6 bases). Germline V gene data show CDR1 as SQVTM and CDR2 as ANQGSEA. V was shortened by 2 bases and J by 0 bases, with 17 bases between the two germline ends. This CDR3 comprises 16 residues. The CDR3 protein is CSVELGGGTSSYEQYF. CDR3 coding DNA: TGCAGCGTTGAACTCGGTGGGGGGACGAGCTCCTACGAGCAGTACTTC.

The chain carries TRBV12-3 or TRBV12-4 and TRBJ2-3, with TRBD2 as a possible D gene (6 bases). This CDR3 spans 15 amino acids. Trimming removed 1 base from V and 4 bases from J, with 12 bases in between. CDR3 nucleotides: TGTGCCAGCAGTTTAGGCCTAGCGCCGGCAGATACGCAGTATTTT. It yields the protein CASSLGLAPADTQYF.

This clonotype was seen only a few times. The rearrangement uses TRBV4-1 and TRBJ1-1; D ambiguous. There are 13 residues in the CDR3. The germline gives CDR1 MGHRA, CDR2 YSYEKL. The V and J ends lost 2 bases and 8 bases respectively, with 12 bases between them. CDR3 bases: TGCGCCAGCAGCCAACTAGGCATTCGGGAAGCTTTCTTT. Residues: CASSQLGIREAFF.

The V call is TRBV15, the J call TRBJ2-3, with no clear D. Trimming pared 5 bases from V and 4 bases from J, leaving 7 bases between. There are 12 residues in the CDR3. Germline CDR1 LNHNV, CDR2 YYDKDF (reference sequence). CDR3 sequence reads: CATSLFADTQYF. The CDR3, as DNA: TGTGCCACCAGCCTTTTCGCAGATACGCAGTATTTT.

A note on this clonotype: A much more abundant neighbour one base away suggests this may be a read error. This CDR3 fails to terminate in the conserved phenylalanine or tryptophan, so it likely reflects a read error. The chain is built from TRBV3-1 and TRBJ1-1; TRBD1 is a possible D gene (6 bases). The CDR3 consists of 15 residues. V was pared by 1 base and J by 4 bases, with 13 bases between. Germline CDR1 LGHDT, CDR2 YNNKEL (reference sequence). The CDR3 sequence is CASSQVGGARTEAFS. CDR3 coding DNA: TGTGCCAGCAGCCAAGTGGGGGGGGCGCGCACTGAAGCTTTCTCT.